The 32 T cell receptor beta chains listed next were all sequenced from one sample in a study of blood T cell repertoires in COVID-19. Measured with immunoSEQ multiplex PCR; TCRdb has only the in-frame clones, and not every one. The sample comprises some 42,000 clones, about 88% of which are singletons, and just under 2.5% rests with the top ten. The sample taken for sequencing was peripheral blood. These receptors were taken from a human donor in a cohort sampled during active COVID-19.

In its sample, this clone is medium-sized. The chain combines TRBV10-3 with TRBJ1-2, with D tentatively TRBD1 (5 bases). V lost 0 bases and J lost 6, with 17 bases in between. Germline lookup yields CDR1 ENHRY and CDR2 SYGVKD. The CDR3 is 16 residues long. The CDR3: CAISESGRVAANGYTF. DNA of the CDR3: TGTGCCATCAGTGAGTCTGGCAGGGTAGCGGCGAATGGCTACACCTTC.

The V and J genes are TRBV7-8 and TRBJ2-2, with a possible D match to TRBD1 (6 bases). Germline assignment: CDR1 SGHVS and CDR2 FQNEAQ. Trimming shortened V by 5 bases and J by 5 bases, and 15 bases separated the two germline ends. This CDR3 region has 15 residues. Written as DNA, the CDR3 is TGTGCCAGCAGCCAGAGGGGGACCTCTACCGGGGAGCTGTTTTTT. It translates to CASSQRGTSTGELFF.

The chain combines TRBV24-1 with TRBJ2-1; TRBD2 agrees at 7 bases. J gave up 2 bases and V 1 base, and 4 bases lay outside the gene matches. CDR1 and CDR2 (germline): KGHDR, SFDVKD. The CDR3 is made up of 16 amino acids. The CDR3 reads CATSDLQSGAYNEQFF. The CDR3, as DNA: TGTGCCACCAGTGATTTACAAAGCGGGGCCTACAATGAGCAGTTCTTC.

J is TRBJ2-3 and V is TRBV10-2, with D tentatively TRBD1 (5 bases). This CDR3 has 14 residues. CDR1 and CDR2 (germline): WSHSY, SAAADI. The ends were cut back, 1 base at V and 5 bases at J, with 10 bases in the middle. The CDR3 reads CASSEWGQKDTQYF. The CDR3 nucleotides read TGCGCCAGCAGTGAGTGGGGCCAGAAAGATACGCAGTATTTT.

This clone was seen a few times. The gene calls are TRBV2 and TRBJ2-3; D uncertain. V gave up 1 base and J gave up 2 bases, with 7 bases separating them. The CDR3 is 14 residues long. Germline V lookup: CDR1 SNHLY, CDR2 FYNNEI. The DNA of the CDR3 is TGTGCCAGCAGTGAAGGTGTCTTCACAGATACGCAGTATTTT. Its protein is CASSEGVFTDTQYF. Combining the CDR3 with reference TRBV2 and TRBJ2-3 gives the whole variable domain EPEVTQTPSHQVTQMGQEVILRCVPISNHLYFYWYRQILGQKVEFLVSFYNNEISEKSEIFDDQFSVERPDGSNFTLKIRSTKLEDSAMYFCASSEGVFTDTQYFGPGTRLTVL.

This clone appeared a few times. This chain uses TRBV6-5 with TRBJ1-1; TRBD1 aligns across 7 bases. Germline CDR1 and CDR2: MNHEY and SVGAGI. The CDR3 has 13 amino acids. V was clipped by 5 bases and J by 10 bases; unmatched bases: 10. CDR3 sequence reads: CASSPLTGNGAFF. Written as DNA, the CDR3 is TGTGCCAGCAGTCCCCTGACAGGGAATGGAGCTTTCTTT.

The chain combines TRBV29-1 with TRBJ2-4, with 8 nucleotides matching TRBD2. The CDR3 consists of 15 residues. The germline gives CDR1 SQVTM, CDR2 ANQGSEA. J was trimmed by 0 bases and V by 4 bases; bases with no gene match: 5. The CDR3 DNA reads TGCAGCGTTGTAGCGGGGACTCTAGCCAAAAACATTCAGTACTTC. Translation gives CSVVAGTLAKNIQYF.

The chain has TRBV5-1 and TRBJ1-3, with TRBD1 as a possible D gene (5 bases). This CDR3 spans 16 amino acids. Germline loops: CDR1 SGHRS, CDR2 YFSETQ. V was trimmed by 0 bases and J by 2 bases, leaving 12 bases between them. CDR3 DNA: TGCGCCAGCAGCTTGGACCAGGGAGGGACTGGAAACACCATATATTTT. Translating it yields CASSLDQGGTGNTIYF.

V gene TRBV2 combines with J gene TRBJ2-1, with a possible D match to TRBD2 (7 bases). CDR3 length: 13 residues. V was cut by 7 bases and J by 8 bases, with 15 bases left in between. The germline CDR1 and CDR2 sequences are SNHLY and FYNNEI. The CDR3 DNA follows: TGTGCCAGCATGGGAGGGGGGGCCCATGAGCAGTTCTTC. This codes for CASMGGGAHEQFF.

This chain connects TRBV12-5 to TRBJ1-4; D is undetermined. The CDR3 length is 14 residues. Germline V lookup: CDR1 LGHNT, CDR2 FRNRAP. Trimming cost V 1 base and J 7 bases, with 10 bases left between them. CDR3 in DNA: TGTGCTAGTGGTTTGGCCGAGGGAGGTGAAAAACTGTTTTTT. Its translation is CASGLAEGGEKLFF.

The rearrangement links TRBV5-1 to TRBJ1-1; the match to TRBD1 covers 8 bases. Germline lookup yields CDR1 SGHRS and CDR2 YFSETQ. V shed 4 bases, J shed 4 bases, and the junction held 6 bases outside the gene matches. CDR3 length: 14 residues. CDR3 protein: CASSAGGGVTEAFF. DNA of the CDR3: TGCGCCAGCAGCGCAGGGGGCGGTGTCACTGAAGCTTTCTTT.

This chain joins TRBV7-9 and TRBJ1-6, with a weak D call TRBD1 (6 bases). CDR3 length equals 15 residues. CDR1 is SEHNR and CDR2 is FQNEAQ in the germline V gene (reference sequence). Deletions cut 4 bases from V and 9 bases from J, with 16 bases between. CDR3 in amino acids: CASSSRGDQGSPLHF. DNA for the CDR3: TGTGCCAGCAGCTCCAGGGGCGATCAGGGTTCACCCCTCCACTTT.

The chain joins TRBV7-9 to TRBJ2-3, with TRBD2 as a possible D gene (6 bases). The CDR3 totals 14 residues. CDR1 and CDR2 from the germline V gene are SEHNR and FQNEAQ (reference sequence). The V end lost 8 bases, the J end lost 2 bases, and 14 bases lay between the germline ends. CDR3 sequence reads: CASGSGTVTDTQYF. The CDR3 DNA reads as TGTGCCAGCGGTAGCGGTACTGTCACAGATACGCAGTATTTT.

The rearrangement links TRBV5-5 to TRBJ1-4; the match to TRBD1 covers 12 bases. Germline lookup yields CDR1 SGHKS and CDR2 YYEKEE (reference sequence). This CDR3 contains 17 residues. V lost 4 bases, J lost 7 bases, and 11 bases stayed unmatched. The CDR3 spells CASSQSGTGGFGEKLFF. CDR3 coding DNA: TGTGCCAGCAGCCAATCCGGGACAGGGGGCTTTGGTGAAAAACTGTTTTTT.

The V gene is TRBV3-1 (or the pseudogene TRBV3-2), the J gene TRBJ1-6; a possible D gene is TRBD1 (6 bases). Between the trimmed V and J ends, which lost 1 base and 0 bases, there was a span of 19 bases. The CDR3 is 20 amino acids. In germline, CDR1 is LGHDT, CDR2 YNNKEL (reference sequence). The CDR3 nucleotides are TGTGCCAGCAGCCAAGGCGGGGGGCGGGGGCTGAGCTCCTATAATTCACCCCTCCACTTT. Translating it yields CASSQGGGRGLSSYNSPLHF.

This clone was counted a single time. The chain couples TRBV5-5 to TRBJ2-7; TRBD1 agrees at 9 bases. The CDR3 is made up of 16 amino acids. The V and J ends lost 0 bases and 4 bases, in that order; junction bases with no gene match: 8. Germline values: CDR1 SGHKS, CDR2 YYEKEE (reference sequence). CDR3 region: CASSLEGQGVGYEQYF. The DNA of the CDR3 is TGTGCCAGCAGCTTGGAGGGACAGGGAGTAGGGTACGAGCAGTACTTC.

The rearrangement joins TRBV2 to TRBJ2-7, with D maybe TRBD2 (5 bases). This CDR3 has 14 amino acids. V lost 11 bases, J lost 5 bases, and 22 bases lay in between. Germline V gives CDR1 SNHLY, CDR2 FYNNEI. In DNA form, the CDR3 reads TGTGCCGGGCCGGGGAGATGGAGGCCGGACGAGCAGTACTTC. Translation: CAGPGRWRPDEQYF.

CDR3 amino acids: CASSPQGGGATNEKLFF. The CDR3 DNA follows: TGTGCCAGCAGTCCTCAGGGGGGAGGCGCAACTAATGAAAAACTGTTTTTT. The chain is built from TRBV6-6 and TRBJ1-4; 7 nucleotides agree with TRBD1. The CDR3 length is 17 residues. The junction had 9 bases not matched to a gene; V was cut back by 5 bases and J by 0 bases. Per germline, CDR1 MNHNY and CDR2 SVGAGI (reference sequence).

The chain uses TRBV27 and TRBJ2-1, with TRBD1 matching 7 bases. The V segment lost 0 bases and the J segment 5 bases; nucleotides outside the gene matches: 4. The V gene's germline CDR1 is MNHEY and CDR2 SMNVEV (reference sequence). There are 15 residues in the CDR3. This CDR3 is CASSLSVTGHNEQFF. Written as DNA, the CDR3 is TGTGCCAGCAGTTTATCAGTGACAGGGCACAATGAGCAGTTCTTC.

V gene TRBV18 combines with J gene TRBJ1-1, with D possibly matching TRBD1 (6 bases). Deletions cut 5 bases from V and 5 bases from J, with 9 bases between. Germline V CDR1 and CDR2: KGHSH, LQKENI. This CDR3 spans 12 amino acids. The CDR3 DNA reads as TGTGCCAGCTCAGCCCAGGGGACTGAAGCTTTCTTT. Its protein product is CASSAQGTEAFF. Using reference TRBV18 and TRBJ1-1 for the parts outside the CDR3, the full variable domain is NAGVMQNPRHLVRRRGQEARLRCSPMKGHSHVYWYRQLPEEGLKFMVYLQKENIIDESGMPKERFSAEFPKEGPSILRIQQVVRGDSAAYFCASSAQGTEAFFGQGTRLTVV.

The chain links TRBV7-3 to TRBJ1-1, with 7 bases matching TRBD1. Germline V gives CDR1 SGHTA, CDR2 FQGTGA. Trimming removed 4 bases from V and 2 bases from J; junction bases left unmatched: 10. This CDR3 region has 16 residues. The CDR3 nucleotides read TGTGCCAGCAGCTCTCAGGGGGTGGGAACAAACACTGAAGCTTTCTTT. Its protein is CASSSQGVGTNTEAFF.

As concerns this clone: Sequence at one end of the junction differs from germline and may be a read error. The V call is TRBV7-7, the J call TRBJ2-5, with TRBD1 as a possible D gene (5 bases). Germline CDR1 is SSHAT and CDR2 is FNYEAQ (reference sequence). The length of the CDR3 is 15 residues. CDR3 protein: CASSSLAGFEETQYF. CDR3 nucleotides: TGTGCTAGCAGCTCTCTGGCAGGGTTCGAAGAGACCCAGTACTTC.

The chain links TRBV14 to TRBJ1-2; 10 bases align to TRBD1. Germline-derived CDR1 and CDR2 are SGHDN and FVKESK. V lost 7 bases, J lost 6 bases, and 5 bases stayed unmatched. CDR3 length: 13 amino acids. CDR3 residues: CASTRDRGHGYTF. The CDR3 DNA reads as TGTGCCAGCACCCGGGACAGGGGCCATGGCTACACCTTC.

The rearrangement uses TRBV3-1 (or the pseudogene TRBV3-2) and TRBJ2-3; 9 bases are shared with TRBD1. This CDR3 has 16 amino acids. The germline V gene has CDR1 LGHDT and CDR2 YNNKEL (reference sequence). J lost 3 bases, V lost 4 bases, and 8 bases had no gene match. CDR3 bases: TGTGCCAGCAGCCCAACAGGGGGCGCCGGGACAGATACGCAGTATTTT. It is translated as CASSPTGGAGTDTQYF.

The CDR3 here is CASSLSGGGAYNEQFF. CDR3 nucleotides: TGTGCCAGCAGCTTGAGTGGCGGGGGGGCCTACAATGAGCAGTTCTTC. This sequence joins TRBV5-4 and TRBJ2-1; 9 positions match TRBD2. CDR1 is SGHNT, CDR2 YYREEE, per germline (reference sequence). Trimming at V came to 1 base and at J to 2 bases, leaving 4 bases not matched to a gene. The length of the CDR3 is 16 residues.

The chain has TRBV18 and TRBJ1-4, with 7 bases lining up with TRBD1. V lost 6 bases, J lost 4 bases, and 8 bases stayed unmatched. Germline assignment: CDR1 KGHSH and CDR2 LQKENI. This CDR3 contains 15 residues. The CDR3 bases are TGTGCCAGCTCGCCTCCGACAGGGAGTAATGAAAAACTGTTTTTT. The encoded protein is CASSPPTGSNEKLFF.

The rearrangement links TRBV18 to TRBJ1-4; 7 nucleotides match TRBD1. Germline-derived CDR1 and CDR2 are KGHSH and LQKENI. V was clipped by 5 bases and J by 5 bases; unmatched bases: 2. CDR3 length equals 13 residues. The DNA of the CDR3 is TGTGCCAGCTCATCGACAGGGAATGAAAAACTGTTTTTT. Its translation: CASSSTGNEKLFF. The whole variable domain, filled in from reference TRBV18 and TRBJ1-4, reads NAGVMQNPRHLVRRRGQEARLRCSPMKGHSHVYWYRQLPEEGLKFMVYLQKENIIDESGMPKERFSAEFPKEGPSILRIQQVVRGDSAAYFCASSSTGNEKLFFGSGTQLSVL.

V gene TRBV6-1 combines with J gene TRBJ1-1, with unresolved D. V was trimmed by 0 bases and J by 5 bases, leaving 13 bases between them. The CDR3 runs 15 residues. Germline CDR1 reads MNHNS; CDR2 reads SASEGT. The CDR3 region is CASSEARRPRTEAFF. The CDR3 region has the DNA TGTGCCAGCAGTGAAGCGCGTAGGCCCAGGACTGAAGCTTTCTTT.

The chain joins TRBV12-3 or TRBV12-4 to TRBJ1-6; D possibly corresponds to TRBD1 (5 bases). Trimming stripped 1 base from V and 12 bases from J, with 10 bases between. CDR3 length equals 13 residues. The CDR3 coding sequence is TGTGCCAGCAGTTTAGGACAGTCCGGACCCCTCCACTTT. It translates to CASSLGQSGPLHF.

V and J are TRBV7-2 and TRBJ2-7; 7 nucleotides align to TRBD1. This CDR3 has 15 residues. The V gene end was trimmed by 4 bases and the J gene end by 2 bases; junction bases not matched to a gene: 8. The germline V gene encodes CDR1 SGHTA and CDR2 FQGNSA. Here the CDR3 DNA reads TGTGCCAGCAGCTGGGGGACAGCAACCCCCTACGAGCAGTACTTC. It yields the protein CASSWGTATPYEQYF.

This clone was detected a few times. This chain uses TRBV12-2 with TRBJ1-2; no check of the table's D call, TRBD1, against the DNA was made. TRBV12-2 is deemed a pseudogene. The CDR3 spans 16 residues. The DNA of the CDR3 is TGTGCAAGTCGCTTGGAAGACCTGGCAGGGGCCTATGGCTACACCTTC. Protein sequence: CASRLEDLAGAYGYTF.

This clone was seen a single time. V is TRBV9 and J is TRBJ2-1, with 8 nucleotides matching TRBD1. After removal of 4 bases from V and 4 bases from J, the junction contained 7 bases not matched to a gene. CDR3 size: 15 residues. Germline CDR1 is SGDLS and CDR2 is YYNGEE. CDR3 protein: CASSLGQVLYNEQFF. The CDR3 nucleotides are TGTGCCAGCAGCCTGGGACAGGTCTTATACAATGAGCAGTTCTTC.